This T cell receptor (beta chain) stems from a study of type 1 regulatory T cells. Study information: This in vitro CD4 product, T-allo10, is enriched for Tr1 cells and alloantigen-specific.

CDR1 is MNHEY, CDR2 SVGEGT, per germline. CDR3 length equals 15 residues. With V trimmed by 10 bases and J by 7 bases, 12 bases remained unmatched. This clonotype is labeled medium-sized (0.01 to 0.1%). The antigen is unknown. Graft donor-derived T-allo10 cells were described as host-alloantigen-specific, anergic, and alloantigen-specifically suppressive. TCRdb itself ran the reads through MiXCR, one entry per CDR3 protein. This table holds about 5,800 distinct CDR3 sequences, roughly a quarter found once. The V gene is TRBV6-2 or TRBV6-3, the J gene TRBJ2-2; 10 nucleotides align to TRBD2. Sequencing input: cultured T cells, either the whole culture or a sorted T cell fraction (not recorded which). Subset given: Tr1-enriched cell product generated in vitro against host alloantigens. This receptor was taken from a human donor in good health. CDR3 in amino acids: CANKPLAGEDGELFF. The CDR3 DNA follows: TGTGCCAACAAACCCCTAGCGGGAGAGGACGGGGAGCTGTTTTTT.